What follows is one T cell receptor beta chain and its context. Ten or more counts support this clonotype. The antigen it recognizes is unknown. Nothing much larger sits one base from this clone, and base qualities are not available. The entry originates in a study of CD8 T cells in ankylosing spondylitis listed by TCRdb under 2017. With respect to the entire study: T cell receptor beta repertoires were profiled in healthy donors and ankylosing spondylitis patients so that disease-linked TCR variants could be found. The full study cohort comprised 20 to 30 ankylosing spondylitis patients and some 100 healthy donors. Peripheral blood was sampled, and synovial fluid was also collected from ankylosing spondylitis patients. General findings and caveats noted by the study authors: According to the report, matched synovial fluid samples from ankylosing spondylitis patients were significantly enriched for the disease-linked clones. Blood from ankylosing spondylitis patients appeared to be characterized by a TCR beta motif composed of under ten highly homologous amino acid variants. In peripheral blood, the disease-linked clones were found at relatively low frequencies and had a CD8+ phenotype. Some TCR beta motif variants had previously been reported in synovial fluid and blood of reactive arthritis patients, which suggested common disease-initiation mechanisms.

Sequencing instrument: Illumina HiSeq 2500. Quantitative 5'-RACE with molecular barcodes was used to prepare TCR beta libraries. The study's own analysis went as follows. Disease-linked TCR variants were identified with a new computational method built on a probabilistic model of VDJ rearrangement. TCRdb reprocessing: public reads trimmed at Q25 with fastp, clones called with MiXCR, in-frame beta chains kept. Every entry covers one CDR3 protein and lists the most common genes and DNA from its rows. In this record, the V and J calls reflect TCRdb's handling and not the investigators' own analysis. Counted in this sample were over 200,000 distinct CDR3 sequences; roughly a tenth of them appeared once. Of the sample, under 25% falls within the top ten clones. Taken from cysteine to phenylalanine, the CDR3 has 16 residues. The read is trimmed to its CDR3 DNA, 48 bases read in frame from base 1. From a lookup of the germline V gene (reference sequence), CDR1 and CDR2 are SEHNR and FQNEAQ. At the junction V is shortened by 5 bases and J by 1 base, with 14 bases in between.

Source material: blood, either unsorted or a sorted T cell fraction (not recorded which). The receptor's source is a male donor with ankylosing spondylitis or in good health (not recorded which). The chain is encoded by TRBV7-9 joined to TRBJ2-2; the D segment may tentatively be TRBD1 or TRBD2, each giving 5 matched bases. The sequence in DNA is TGTGCCAGCAGCCCTCGGGGCAGGGAGAACACCGGGGAGCTGTTTTTT. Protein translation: CASSPRGRENTGELFF.